This T cell receptor (beta chain) was identified in a study of OX40 agonist ivuxolimab in advanced cancers. The protocol was immunoSEQ multiplex PCR, while the TCRdb copy is restricted to in-frame clones and leaves out a portion. The sample holds around 100,000 clones, 91% seen once. This clone appeared a single time. The CDR3 consists of 15 residues. V lost 6 bases and J 4 bases, leaving 15 bases between the germline ends. Germline V CDR1 and CDR2: SGHNT, YENEEA. The source was CD4+ or CD8+ T cells sorted from blood, collected in a trial of the OX40 agonist ivuxolimab. The chain recombines TRBV11-3 with TRBJ2-2; tentative D call: TRBD1 (6 bases). The clonotype comes from an adult with an advanced solid tumor such as melanoma, head and neck, liver or kidney cancer. The CDR3 DNA reads TGTGCCAGCAGGGGCAGGGGCAACCCCACCGGGGAGCTGTTTTTT. Translation: CASRGRGNPTGELFF.